The source of this T cell receptor (beta chain) is a study of blood T cell repertoires in COVID-19. Across the whole study: Acute and convalescent COVID-19 specimens originated in the United States, Italy and Spain.

The CDR3 runs 14 residues. V was trimmed by 3 bases and J by 2 bases, leaving 11 bases between them. Germline V CDR1 and CDR2: KGHSH, LQKENI. Original handling: The authors estimated nucleated cell counts from reference gene primer amplification. The data were produced by immunoSEQ multiplex PCR, yet TCRdb's version contains in-frame clones alone and is incomplete. For V, J and clone size, that table is used; D and trimming come from the DNA. The profile shows about 180,000 clones, around 85% of them singletons. The V gene is TRBV18, the J gene TRBJ2-7; D may be TRBD1 (6 bases). This TCR derives from a woman of 80 years or more with acute or convalescent COVID-19. The sequenced sample consisted of peripheral blood. CDR3 nucleotide sequence: TGTGCCAGCTCACCCCCAGGGGTCCCCTACGAGCAGTACTTC. Translation: CASSPPGVPYEQYF.